The 6 T cell receptor beta chains in this list originate from one sample, sequenced in a study of cytomegalovirus exposure and HLA in healthy donors. Primers: 60 Vbeta forward and 13 Jbeta reverse. Using immunoSEQ multiplex PCR, the repertoire was profiled, and TCRdb retains in-frame clones only, with some absent. The table includes some 120,000 clones, around four fifths detected once. Sequences were obtained from PBMCs. The receptor set was obtained from a male donor in good health and CMV-seropositive.

The V call is TRBV7-2, the J call TRBJ2-5; D is possibly TRBD1 (8 bases). V lost 2 bases to trimming and J lost 4 bases, with 11 bases between them. There are 14 residues in the CDR3. Germline CDR1 reads SGHTA; CDR2 reads FQGNSA. CDR3 nucleotides: TGTGCCAGCAGCTTAACAGGGGGGGGAGAGACCCAGTACTTC. Translation: CASSLTGGGETQYF.

Here the CDR3 DNA reads TGTGCCACCAGCAGAGAACCCCAGGGGGCCTACGAGCAGTACTTC. This sequence encodes CATSREPQGAYEQYF. This chain joins TRBV15 and TRBJ2-7; 7 nucleotides line up with TRBD1. Losses at the gene ends were 0 bases for V and 2 bases for J; bases not matched to a gene: 4. CDR1 and CDR2 (germline): LNHNV, YYDKDF (reference sequence). This CDR3 comprises 15 residues.

A remark on this clone: At the DNA level, this CDR3 is encoded by other sequences in the same sample as well. This chain links TRBV15 with TRBJ2-3; no clear D gene. V gave up 5 bases and J gave up 2 bases, with 8 bases separating them. Per the germline V gene, CDR1 is LNHNV and CDR2 is YYDKDF (reference sequence). This CDR3 has 13 residues. CDR3 sequence (DNA): TGTGCCACCAGCCCCCGAGTCACAGATACGCAGTATTTT. Protein sequence: CATSPRVTDTQYF. The full variable domain, completed using reference TRBV15 and TRBJ2-3, is DAMVIQNPRYQVTQFGKPVTLSCSQTLNHNVMYWYQQKSSQAPKLLFHYYDKDFNNEADTPDNFQSRRPNTSFCFLDIRSPGLGDTAMYLCATSPRVTDTQYFGPGTRLTVL.

CDR3 nucleotide sequence: TGTGCCAGCAGCCCCACTCCCCGGGTCCTCTCCTACGAGCAGTACTTC. This encodes CASSPTPRVLSYEQYF. The chain is built from TRBV28 and TRBJ2-7, with unresolved D. Looked up from germline, CDR1 is MDHEN and CDR2 is SYDVKM. Trimming shortened V by 6 bases and J by 0 bases, and 18 bases separated the two germline ends. The length of the CDR3 is 16 residues. The variable domain in full, completed from reference TRBV28 and TRBJ2-7, reads DVKVTQSSRYLVKRTGEKVFLECVQDMDHENMFWYRQDPGLGLRLIYFSYDVKMKEKGDIPEGYSVSREKKERFSLILESASTNQTSMYLCASSPTPRVLSYEQYFGPGTRLTVT.

This clone appeared once. The gene calls are TRBV6-6 and TRBJ2-1; 16 bases line up with TRBD2. CDR3 length: 16 residues. Trimming removed 2 bases from V and 9 bases from J; junction bases left unmatched: 4. In germline, CDR1 is MNHNY, CDR2 SVGAGI (reference sequence). CDR3 DNA sequence: TGTGCCAGCAGTTACGGGACTAGCGGGAGGGCCAGTGAGCAGTTCTTC. Translation: CASSYGTSGRASEQFF.

The chain recombines TRBV30 with TRBJ1-5; tentative D call: TRBD1 (6 bases). The germline V gene encodes CDR1 GTSNPN and CDR2 SVGIG (reference sequence). The CDR3 length is 13 residues. Trimming shortened V by 3 bases and J by 10 bases, and 16 bases separated the two germline ends. DNA of the CDR3: TGTGCCTGGAGCCTAAACTCAGGGGATCCCCAGCATTTT. This encodes CAWSLNSGDPQHF.